The 6 T cell receptor beta chains in this list originate from one sample, sequenced in a study of blood T cell repertoires in COVID-19. Sequencing was performed with immunoSEQ multiplex PCR; in TCRdb, only in-frame clones are kept and a portion is missing. The profile shows 150,000 to 200,000 clones, approximately 86% of them singletons. The sample taken for sequencing was peripheral blood. These receptors were taken from an older man with acute or convalescent COVID-19.

This chain uses TRBV18 with TRBJ2-5, with 10 bases lining up with TRBD2. This CDR3 is 16 amino acids long. V lost 3 bases, J lost 5 bases, and 9 bases stayed unmatched. Per the germline V gene, CDR1 is KGHSH and CDR2 is LQKENI. The CDR3, as DNA: TGTGCCAGCTCACCTCCAGCGGGAGGGCCTGGGGAGACCCAGTACTTC. Translated, it gives CASSPPAGGPGETQYF.

V and J are TRBV29-1 and TRBJ2-5; a weak D match, TRBD2 (5 bases). This CDR3 region has 14 residues. V lost 7 bases and J lost 5, with 20 bases in between. CDR1 and CDR2 from the germline V gene are SQVTM and ANQGSEA. This chain's CDR3 is CSAMRATAGETQYF. CDR3 nucleotide sequence: TGCAGCGCCATGAGGGCGACTGCGGGTGAGACCCAGTACTTC.

This chain links TRBV24-1 with TRBJ2-3; 12 nucleotides agree with TRBD1. The ends lost 7 bases at V and 4 bases at J; junction bases unmatched: 11. The CDR3 is 17 residues long. Per germline, CDR1 KGHDR and CDR2 SFDVKD. CDR3: CATREYRDRGRSDTQYF. The CDR3 bases are TGTGCCACCAGAGAGTACCGGGACAGGGGGCGCTCAGATACGCAGTATTTT.

The gene calls are TRBV6-6 and TRBJ2-1, with 8 positions matching TRBD2. Losses at the gene ends were 2 bases for V and 5 bases for J; bases not matched to a gene: 2. Germline lookup yields CDR1 MNHNY and CDR2 SVGAGI (reference sequence). The CDR3 covers 14 residues. The CDR3, as DNA: TGTGCCAGCAGTTACGGGACTAGTCACAATGAGCAGTTCTTC. Its protein is CASSYGTSHNEQFF.

The chain carries TRBV21-1 and TRBJ2-2; the table's D gene call, TRBD1, was not cross checked with the DNA. TRBV21-1 is flagged as a pseudogene. The CDR3 consists of 16 residues. In nucleotides, the CDR3 is TGTGCCAGCAGCGTCGGACAGGAAGCGAACACCGGGGAGCTGTTTTTT. Protein: CASSVGQEANTGELFF.

CDR3 residues: CASSLGGLGNTEAFF. The CDR3 DNA reads TGCGCCAGCAGCTTGGGAGGGCTTGGGAACACTGAAGCTTTCTTT. The chain couples TRBV5-1 to TRBJ1-1; D unresolved. This CDR3 region has 15 residues. V was pared by 0 bases and J by 1 base, with 10 bases between. Per the germline V gene, CDR1 is SGHRS and CDR2 is YFSETQ.